This entry describes one T cell receptor (beta chain). Its antigen target is currently unknown. No base qualities exist here, and no much larger clone lies one base off it. The data stem from a study of T cells after posttransplantation cyclophosphamide listed by TCRdb under 2016. Regarding the study in general: T cell repertoire reconstitution was tracked by TRB sequencing after myeloablative bone marrow transplantation in which posttransplantation cyclophosphamide was used as GVHD prophylaxis. Samples from around 37 PTCy-treated patients, along with samples from roughly 15 of their related bone marrow donors, underwent antigen receptor sequencing. TRB sequencing was performed on blood from all 35 or so PTCy patients with 1-year posttransplant specimens. In 3 patients, up to about 3 additional blood samples taken between 2 and 5.2 years after transplant also underwent TRB sequencing, as did pretransplant blood from 4 patients. TRA and TRB clonality were tightly correlated in about 10 samples, so subsequent TCR analyses focused on TRB only. Public TRB sequences were searched against a database of over 3,000 sequences associated with responses to pathogens, tumor antigens, self-antigens and alloantigens.

General findings and caveats noted by the study authors: Across approximately 45 patients, TRB clonality was highly associated with recipient CMV seropositivity and CMV reactivation, and diversity in PTCy patients was similar to diversity in CNI/methotrexate controls. Donor-recipient similarity was low at 1-2 months but increased during the first year, and donor CD8+ memory clones often dominated later blood repertoires. The TRB repertoires of T cells infiltrating skin or GI tract showed only limited overlap with the TRB repertoires of T cells in blood.

The CDR3 runs 18 residues from the cysteine to the phenylalanine. The sequence is cut down to CDR3 DNA, 54 bases in frame from base 1. Per the germline V gene (reference sequence), SEHNR is the CDR1 and FQNEAQ is the CDR2. The V and J ends are trimmed by 2 bases and 1 base, leaving 20 bases between them. Genomic DNA was the input for TRB sequencing, which was run either with the immunoSEQ assay at survey resolution or with the hsTCRB kit. The original methods were these. The immunoSEQ software handled the initial read processing, while the LymphoSeq R package was used for the repertoire analyses. Clonality was calculated as 1 minus normalized Shannon entropy, and the Gini coefficient was also calculated for each TRB dataset. Phenotypes of unsorted samples were inferred by mapping TRB sequences from sorted subsets of the recipient or donor onto unsorted samples of the same recipient. Drawn from immuneACCESS, this table holds only the in-frame rearrangements with V and J called that TCRdb kept. Clones are partly lost; checked studies trace under half to an unresolved V gene and leave the rest unexplained. The D gene and trimming were derived from the DNA, and the V and J assignments and clone size from that table. Recorded for this sample are under 3,000 clones; roughly four fifths of them occurred a single time. Clones ranked in the top ten supply 20% to 25% of the sample.

The PTCy-treated patients were enrolled in a prospective multi-institutional clinical trial. Peripheral blood and bone marrow mononuclear cells were isolated by Ficoll-Hypaque density centrifugation and cryopreserved. Sequenced sample: PBMCs. The chain joins TRBV7-9 to TRBJ2-5; TRBD1 is possibly the D segment (5 matching bases). The sequence derives from a man aged 25-45 years with a blood cancer, CMV-positive, and with a related stem cell donor. The bases are TGTGCCAGCAGCTTATCTAACATCAGGGCTCCTCGCCAAGAGACCCAGTACTTC. This codes for CASSLSNIRAPRQETQYF. Beyond the CDR3, the reference TRBV7-9 and TRBJ2-5 genes provide the residues; the full variable domain reads: DTGVSQNPRHKITKRGQNVTFRCDPISEHNRLYWYRQTLGQGPEFLTYFQNEAQLEKSRLLSDRFSAERPKGSFSTLEIQRTEQGDSAMYLCASSLSNIRAPRQETQYFGPGTRLLVL.